This T cell receptor (beta chain) was identified in a study of T cell repertoires in aging, cancer and after chemotherapy. About the research overall: The whole study produced a dataset of some 10 million TCR reads. Study-wide points: Across the chemotherapy interval, each cancer cohort showed higher median generation probability, suggesting thymic rebound. Healthy donors lost TCR diversity with age mainly through richness, cancer patients through richness and evenness. Age-matched healthy donors had significantly more diverse, less clonal blood TCR repertoires than untreated cancer patients.

This CDR3 is 18 amino acids long. CDR1 and CDR2 from the germline V gene are SGHAT and FQDESV (reference sequence). The ends lost 1 base at V and 3 bases at J; junction bases unmatched: 11. In regard to this clonotype: Its antigen is as yet unknown.

Amplification of TCR beta used genomic DNA extracted from peripheral blood. Rearranged V-D-J TRB sequences were amplified with a mixed TRB-A/B primer pool. One entry per CDR3 protein results from TCRdb running MiXCR on the multiplex PCR reads. The data hold fewer than 7,000 distinct CDR3 sequences, with more than 30% observed a single time. Sequencing was done on a sample of blood. This TCR came from a human donor with a blood cancer. The chain couples TRBV11-1 to TRBJ2-5, with 10 bases that match TRBD2. DNA for the CDR3: TGTGCCAGCAGCTTAGAACTTGGCGAGCTAGCGGGGGAAGAGACCCAGTACTTC. This codes for CASSLELGELAGEETQYF.